A selection of T cell receptor beta chains follows, all from one sample in a study of shared clonotypes between healthy human individuals. This table comes from immunoSEQ multiplex PCR, and its TCRdb copy is limited to in-frame clones, with some not included. The data contain some 2,100,000 clones, just over 90% of them seen just once; the ten biggest clones take up more than 1.5%. Sequencing was done on a sample of naive CD8+ T cells from PBMCs. The receptors were sampled from a man younger than 35 in good health. Some clones in this sample may be carry-over from other donors' samples. The CDR3 runs from the conserved cysteine through the conserved F or W. A D gene is named only where the DNA matches it firmly. Clone size, where shown, is once, few, many, or a class for clones that have expanded.

clone_size	d_call	v_call	j_call	cdr3_aa	cdr3_nt
.	.	TRBV14	TRBJ1-2	CASSPGDRTDRRNYGYTF	TGTGCCAGCAGCCCTGGAGACCGGACAGATCGCCGTAACTATGGCTACACCTTC
.	TRBD2	TRBV27	TRBJ2-7	CASSLGLAGEQYF	TGTGCCAGCAGTTTGGGACTAGCGGGCGAGCAGTACTTC
.	TRBD2	TRBV11-2	TRBJ2-7	CASSLEAGGHEQYF	TGTGCCAGCAGCTTAGAGGCGGGAGGCCACGAGCAGTACTTC
.	.	TRBV27	TRBJ1-1	CASSPSVGEVNTEAFF	TGTGCCAGCAGTCCATCGGTGGGGGAGGTGAACACTGAAGCTTTCTTT
.	.	TRBV5-4	TRBJ1-2	CASSLEPGGYTF	TGTGCCAGCAGCTTGGAGCCGGGAGGCTACACCTTC
once	.	TRBV4-2	TRBJ2-7	CASSQEWGDKTSYEQYF	TGTGCCAGCAGCCAAGAATGGGGGGATAAAACTTCCTACGAGCAGTACTTC
.	.	TRBV7-9	TRBJ1-5	CASSLVSGSYNQPQHF	TGTGCCAGCAGCTTAGTGTCAGGCAGTTACAATCAGCCCCAGCATTTT
.	TRBD1	TRBV9	TRBJ1-2	CASSGSSGGIYGYTF	TGTGCCAGCAGCGGATCCTCAGGGGGTATCTATGGCTACACCTTC
.	TRBD1	TRBV6-5	TRBJ1-5	CASSYSTGESETQHF	TGTGCCAGCAGTTACTCGACAGGGGAGAGTGAGACCCAGCATTTT
.	.	TRBV4-1	TRBJ2-1	CASSLPGLSSYNEQFF	TGCGCCAGCAGCCTACCGGGACTTTCCTCCTACAATGAGCAGTTCTTC
.	.	TRBV15	TRBJ1-5	CATSRDLGPTGQPQHF	TGTGCCACCAGCAGAGATCTGGGGCCGACGGGGCAGCCCCAGCATTTT
.	.	TRBV11-2	TRBJ1-4	CASSLDLESRPGDTNEKLFF	TGTGCCAGCAGCTTAGATCTTGAATCTCGTCCGGGAGACACTAATGAAAAACTGTTTTTT
.	.	TRBV11-2	TRBJ2-2	CASSSTTPPGELFF	TGTGCCAGCAGCTCAACTACGCCCCCCGGGGAGCTGTTTTTT
once	TRBD2	TRBV13	TRBJ2-3	CASSTRAWTSVADTQYF	TGTGCCAGCAGCACACGGGCCTGGACTAGCGTAGCAGATACGCAGTATTTT
.	.	TRBV11-2	TRBJ1-5	CASSLDPDNQPQHF	TGTGCCAGCAGCTTAGATCCAGATAATCAGCCCCAGCATTTT
.	.	TRBV11-1	TRBJ2-7	CASSSAGRAGDEQYF	TGTGCCAGCAGCTCCGCCGGAAGGGCAGGGGACGAGCAGTACTTC
.	.	TRBV6-6	TRBJ2-1	CASSYPRELEQFF	TGTGCCAGCAGTTACCCCAGGGAACTTGAGCAGTTCTTC
.	.	TRBV5-1	TRBJ2-3	CASSSRLSDTQYF	TGCGCCAGCAGCTCCCGACTATCCGATACGCAGTATTTT
.	TRBD1	TRBV6-1	TRBJ1-5	CASSDWDRGSNQPQHF	TGTGCCAGCAGTGATTGGGACAGGGGGAGCAATCAGCCCCAGCATTTT
.	TRBD1	TRBV9	TRBJ1-1	CASSPLGRGRDTEAFF	TGTGCCAGCAGCCCCCTTGGGAGGGGGCGGGACACTGAAGCTTTCTTT
.	.	TRBV9	TRBJ2-5	CASSVGGASGETQYF	TGTGCCAGCAGCGTAGGTGGGGCGAGCGGGGAGACCCAGTACTTC
once	TRBD2	TRBV4-3	TRBJ2-1	CASSQDSGRIIYNEQFF	TGCGCCAGCAGCCAGGATAGCGGGAGGATAATCTACAATGAGCAGTTCTTC
.	TRBD1	TRBV9	TRBJ2-1	CASSIAGTGGNNEQFF	TGTGCCAGCAGCATTGCCGGGACAGGGGGTAACAATGAGCAGTTCTTC
.	.	TRBV11-3	TRBJ2-3	CASGSRSTDTQYF	TGTGCCAGCGGGAGCAGAAGCACAGATACGCAGTATTTT
.	TRBD2	TRBV18	TRBJ2-1	CASSPPRIAGTVDEQFF	TGTGCCAGCTCACCACCGAGGATAGCGGGTACAGTAGATGAGCAGTTCTTC
.	TRBD1	TRBV7-9	TRBJ2-3	CASSLTGYDTQYF	TGTGCCAGCAGCTTGACAGGGTACGATACGCAGTATTTT
.	.	TRBV7-9	TRBJ1-4	CASSPRYSGAFNEKLFF	TGTGCCAGCAGCCCGAGGTATTCCGGGGCCTTTAATGAAAAACTGTTTTTT
.	.	TRBV5-1	TRBJ2-5	CASSSPGAPIGETQYF	TGCGCCAGCAGCTCGCCCGGGGCCCCAATCGGGGAGACCCAGTACTTC
.	TRBD1	TRBV5-5	TRBJ1-5	CASSFGQGNQPQHF	TGTGCCAGCAGCTTCGGACAGGGCAATCAGCCCCAGCATTTT
.	.	TRBV4-1	TRBJ1-1	CASSYGMAARTEAFF	TGCGCCAGCAGCTATGGGATGGCTGCAAGAACTGAAGCTTTCTTT
.	.	TRBV27	TRBJ2-1	CASSLWPDEQFF	TGTGCCAGCAGTTTATGGCCGGATGAGCAGTTCTTC